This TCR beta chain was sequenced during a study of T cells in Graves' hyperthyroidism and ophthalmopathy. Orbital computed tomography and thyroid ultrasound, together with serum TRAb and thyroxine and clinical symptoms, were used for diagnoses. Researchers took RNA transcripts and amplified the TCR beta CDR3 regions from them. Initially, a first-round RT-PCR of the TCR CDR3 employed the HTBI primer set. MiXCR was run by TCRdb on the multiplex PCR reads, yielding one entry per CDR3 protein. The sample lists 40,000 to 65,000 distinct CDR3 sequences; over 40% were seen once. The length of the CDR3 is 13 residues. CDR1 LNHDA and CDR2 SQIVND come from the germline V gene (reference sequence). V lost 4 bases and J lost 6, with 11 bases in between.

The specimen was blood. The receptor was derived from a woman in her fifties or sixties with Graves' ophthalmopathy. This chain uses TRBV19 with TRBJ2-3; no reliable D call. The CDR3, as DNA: TGTGCCAGTAGTAGTCGATGGTTGGATACGCAGTATTTT. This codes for CASSSRWLDTQYF.